A single sample gave rise to the 4 T cell receptor beta chains below, sequenced in a study of blood T cell repertoires in COVID-19. Data came from immunoSEQ multiplex PCR; TCRdb stores just in-frame clones and leaves some out. This table has over 50,000 clones, 70% to 90% appearing once. Sequenced material: peripheral blood. These receptors originate from a man in his fifties or sixties with acute or convalescent COVID-19.

Of note for this clone: This sample also contains other DNA sequences that code for the same CDR3. V is TRBV5-1 and J is TRBJ2-1; no firm D call. This CDR3 contains 15 residues. In germline, CDR1 is SGHRS, CDR2 YFSETQ. The ends were cut back, 2 bases at V and 0 bases at J, with 9 bases in the middle. CDR3 loop: CASSLTGSSYNEQFF. DNA of the CDR3: TGCGCCAGCAGCTTAACGGGTAGCTCCTACAATGAGCAGTTCTTC.

This chain connects TRBV15 to TRBJ2-3; 7 positions match TRBD1. The CDR3 loop spans 14 amino acids. Germline CDR1 LNHNV, CDR2 YYDKDF (reference sequence). The junction had 5 bases not matched to a gene; V was cut back by 1 base and J by 7 bases. The CDR3 loop is CATSRGDSLNTQYF. The CDR3 nucleotides read TGTGCCACCAGCAGAGGGGACAGCCTGAATACGCAGTATTTT. Filled out from reference TRBV15 and TRBJ2-3, the complete variable domain reads DAMVIQNPRYQVTQFGKPVTLSCSQTLNHNVMYWYQQKSSQAPKLLFHYYDKDFNNEADTPDNFQSRRPNTSFCFLDIRSPGLGDTAMYLCATSRGDSLNTQYFGPGTRLTVL.

The J gene is TRBJ1-2, the V gene TRBV29-1; D unresolved. The CDR3 consists of 13 residues. Germline V gene lookup returns CDR1 SQVTM and CDR2 ANQGSEA. Trimming took off 3 bases at V and 8 bases at J, with 16 bases between the two ends. DNA of the CDR3: TGCAGCGTTGACCCGGGGTCTCCTCAGGGCTACACCTTC. Its translation is CSVDPGSPQGYTF.

The chain combines TRBV6-5 with TRBJ1-6; D might be TRBD1 (5 bases). The CDR3 loop spans 15 amino acids. Per the germline V gene, CDR1 is MNHEY and CDR2 is SVGAGI. With 6 bases removed from V and 7 bases from J, the gap between germline ends came to 16 bases. CDR3 protein: CASSPGGRANSPLHF. The CDR3 DNA reads as TGTGCCAGCAGCCCGGGGGGAAGAGCCAATTCACCCCTCCACTTT.